This TCR beta chain originates from a study of blood T cell repertoires in COVID-19. On the study more broadly: Sources were T cells, B-cell-depleted T cells, or PBMCs; the material itself was cDNA or gDNA.

Germline V gene sequence: CDR1 SEHNR, CDR2 FQNEAQ (reference sequence). The length of the CDR3 is 13 residues. Trimming cost V 0 bases and J 7 bases, with 9 bases left between them. The table came from immunoSEQ multiplex PCR; TCRdb's copy has only in-frame clones and leaves some out. Here the sample spans more than 200,000 clones, approximately 79% being singletons. The sequenced sample consisted of peripheral blood. J is TRBJ1-2 and V is TRBV7-9; D not resolved. This clonotype was sampled from a woman of 80 years or more with active or convalescent COVID-19. CDR3 DNA sequence: TGTGCCAGCAGCTTAGCGGAGGGAAGTGGCTACACCTTC. It codes for CASSLAEGSGYTF.